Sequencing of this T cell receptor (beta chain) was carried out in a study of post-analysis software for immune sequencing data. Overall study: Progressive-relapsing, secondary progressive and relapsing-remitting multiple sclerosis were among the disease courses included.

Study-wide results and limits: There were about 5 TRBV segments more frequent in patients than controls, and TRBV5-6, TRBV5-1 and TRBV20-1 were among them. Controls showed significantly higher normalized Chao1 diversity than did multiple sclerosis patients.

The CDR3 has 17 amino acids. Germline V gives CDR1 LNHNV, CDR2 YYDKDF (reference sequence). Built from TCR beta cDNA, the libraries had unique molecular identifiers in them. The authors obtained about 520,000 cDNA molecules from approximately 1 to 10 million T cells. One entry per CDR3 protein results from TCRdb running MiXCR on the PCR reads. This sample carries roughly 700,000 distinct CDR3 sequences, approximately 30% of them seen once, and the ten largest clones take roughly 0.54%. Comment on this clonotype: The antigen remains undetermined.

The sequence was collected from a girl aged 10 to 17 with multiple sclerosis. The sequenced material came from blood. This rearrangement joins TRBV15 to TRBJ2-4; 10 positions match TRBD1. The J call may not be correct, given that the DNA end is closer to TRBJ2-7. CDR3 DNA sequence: TGTGCCACCAGCAGAGGGGGCCGGGACAGGGGATCTTACGAGCAGTACTTC. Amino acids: CATSRGGRDRGSYEQYF.